The 15 T cell receptor beta chains below come from one sample, sequenced in a study of CD8 T cell repertoires and HIV-1 epitope variants. Measured with immunoSEQ multiplex PCR; TCRdb has only the in-frame clones, and not every one. This sample has tens of thousands of clones, with around 67% found just once. The specimen was uncultured baseline CD8+ T cells from peripheral blood mononuclear cells (PBMCs). The source is a male donor with HIV.

The chain is built from TRBV7-2 and TRBJ2-5; TRBD2 matches at 9 bases. Trimming at V came to 1 base and at J to 2 bases, leaving 5 bases not matched to a gene. Per germline, CDR1 SGHTA and CDR2 FQGNSA. CDR3 size: 16 residues. The CDR3 coding sequence is TGTGCCAGCAGCTTAGTTCGGCGGGGGGGGCAAGAGACCCAGTACTTC. Translated, it gives CASSLVRRGGQETQYF.

This clone appeared a single time. The J gene is TRBJ1-1, the V gene TRBV10-3; D uncertain. Trimming took off 3 bases at V and 7 bases at J, with 12 bases between the two ends. The germline V gene has CDR1 ENHRY and CDR2 SYGVKD. The CDR3 totals 13 residues. This CDR3 is CAISDSGRGEAFF. DNA of the CDR3: TGTGCCATCAGTGACTCAGGACGGGGTGAAGCTTTCTTT.

The chain joins TRBV5-1 to TRBJ1-1; D gene unclear. Germline loops: CDR1 SGHRS, CDR2 YFSETQ. V lost 4 bases, J lost 4 bases, and 14 bases lay in between. The CDR3 contains 14 residues. Written as DNA, the CDR3 is TGCGCCAGCAGCCTGGACTCGGCTGGCACTGAAGCTTTCTTT. It is translated as CASSLDSAGTEAFF.

The gene calls are TRBV5-1 and TRBJ2-5; no clear D. The CDR3 length is 16 residues. Germline V gene lookup returns CDR1 SGHRS and CDR2 YFSETQ. V was shortened by 2 bases and J by 0 bases, with 14 bases between the two germline ends. The CDR3 loop is CASSFTGDGYQETQYF. The CDR3 DNA is TGCGCCAGCAGCTTTACGGGCGACGGCTACCAAGAGACCCAGTACTTC.

The chain combines TRBV9 with TRBJ2-3; tentatively, D is TRBD2 (6 bases). V lost 0 bases, J lost 1 base, and 12 bases lay in between. The CDR3 extends over 16 amino acids. In germline, CDR1 is SGDLS, CDR2 YYNGEE. The CDR3 DNA reads TGTGCCAGCAGCGTAGCCCCTAGCGCGCGCACAGATACGCAGTATTTT. Its translation: CASSVAPSARTDTQYF.

There are a few counts of this clone. This chain joins TRBV29-1 and TRBJ2-7; 10 bases match TRBD2. J gave up 2 bases and V 0 bases, and 4 bases lay outside the gene matches. Germline assignment: CDR1 SQVTM and CDR2 ANQGSEA. The CDR3 is made up of 15 amino acids. This CDR3 is CSVEERAGGPYEQYF. The DNA for the CDR3 is TGCAGCGTTGAAGAGCGAGCGGGAGGGCCCTACGAGCAGTACTTC.

This chain links TRBV7-8 with TRBJ2-5; D might be TRBD1 (5 bases). From germline, CDR1 is SGHVS and CDR2 FQNEAQ. CDR3 length: 14 residues. Deletions cut 4 bases from V and 5 bases from J, with 14 bases between. The CDR3: CASSSITGRETQYF. The DNA for the CDR3 is TGTGCCAGCAGCTCGATTACAGGTCGGGAGACCCAGTACTTC.

This sequence joins TRBV10-2 and TRBJ1-5; D perhaps matches TRBD1 (5 bases). The CDR3 is made up of 15 amino acids. Germline CDR1 is WSHSY and CDR2 is SAAADI. V lost 3 bases and J lost 2, with 11 bases in between. Here the CDR3 reads CASSERQGGNQPQHF. The CDR3 DNA is TGCGCCAGCAGTGAAAGGCAGGGCGGCAATCAGCCCCAGCATTTT.

This clone was recorded once. The CDR3 sequence: CASGLTGAADTQYF. In DNA, the CDR3 is TGTGCCAGCGGGCTGACAGGGGCCGCCGATACGCAGTATTTT. The V call is TRBV25-1, the J call TRBJ2-3; 8 bases are a match to TRBD1. CDR3 length equals 14 residues. Trimming cost V 8 bases and J 6 bases; bases outside gene matches: 10. Germline loops: CDR1 MGHDK, CDR2 SYGVNS.

The DNA for the CDR3 is TGTGCCAGCAGTTCAGACCGACAGAGGGGGTACGAGCAGTACTTC. Its protein is CASSSDRQRGYEQYF. The gene calls are TRBV27 and TRBJ2-7; TRBD1 is a possible D gene (6 bases). Germline V lookup: CDR1 MNHEY, CDR2 SMNVEV (reference sequence). CDR3 length: 15 residues. V was cut by 4 bases and J by 4 bases, with 17 bases left in between.

The V gene is TRBV27, the J gene TRBJ1-2; D perhaps matches TRBD1 (5 bases). The ends were cut back, 4 bases at V and 6 bases at J, with 12 bases in the middle. Germline CDR1 is MNHEY and CDR2 is SMNVEV (reference sequence). This CDR3 is built from 13 residues. The CDR3 DNA follows: TGTGCCAGCAGTTGGGTGGGGGGGGATGGCTACACCTTC. Amino acid sequence: CASSWVGGDGYTF.

The CDR3 reads CASSLDTSPDTQYF. CDR3 in DNA: TGTGCCAGCAGCTTGGATACTTCCCCAGATACGCAGTATTTT. This chain connects TRBV5-4 to TRBJ2-3; D ambiguous. Germline V gene lookup returns CDR1 SGHNT and CDR2 YYREEE (reference sequence). This CDR3 is built from 14 residues. Trimming removed 0 bases at V and 4 bases at J, with 9 bases between.

The V gene is TRBV7-9, the J gene TRBJ2-3; D perhaps matches TRBD1 (6 bases). Germline V CDR1 and CDR2: SEHNR, FQNEAQ (reference sequence). The V end lost 3 bases, the J end lost 2 bases, and 18 bases lay between the germline ends. The CDR3 runs 17 residues. Here the CDR3 DNA reads TGTGCCAGCAGCTTCAGGATAGGGATGGGACACACAGATACGCAGTATTTT. Amino acid sequence: CASSFRIGMGHTDTQYF.

This clone was seen a single time. This chain uses TRBV28 with TRBJ1-1, with D hard to call. Trimming removed 3 bases from V and 1 base from J, with 6 bases in between. The CDR3 length is 13 residues. Germline V lookup: CDR1 MDHEN, CDR2 SYDVKM. The CDR3 DNA reads TGTGCCAGCAGTTTGACACCGAACACTGAAGCTTTCTTT. It yields the protein CASSLTPNTEAFF.

The gene calls are TRBV2 and TRBJ2-3, with 9 nucleotides matching TRBD2. This CDR3 is 15 amino acids long. Germline V gene sequence: CDR1 SNHLY, CDR2 FYNNEI. After removal of 7 bases from V and 3 bases from J, the junction contained 8 bases not matched to a gene. CDR3 in DNA: TGTGCCAGCACCTGGGCAGCGGGAGGAACAGATACGCAGTATTTT. Its protein is CASTWAAGGTDTQYF.